These T cell receptor beta chains were read from a single sample in a study of T cell changes during pregnancy in multiple sclerosis. Clones were sequenced by immunoSEQ multiplex PCR, and TCRdb holds only the in-frame ones, with some missing. Of some 110,000 clones detected, roughly 92% appear once; the ten largest clones hold about 1.6%. Specimen: peripheral blood, collected in the third trimester of pregnancy. These receptors all come from a female donor with multiple sclerosis, enrolled in a pregnancy study. Both conserved end residues are part of each CDR3. The order of the fields is J gene, clone size, D gene, V gene, CDR3 protein, CDR3 DNA. A D gene is named only where the DNA matches it firmly. Only part of the rows carry a size: once, few, many, or a class if the clone is expanded.

J: TRBJ1-4; size: once; D: .; V: TRBV13; CDR3: CASSSRGGREKLFF; DNA: TGTGCCAGCAGCTCCCGGGGGGGGCGTGAAAAACTGTTTTTT
J: TRBJ2-7; size: .; D: TRBD1; V: TRBV6-1; CDR3: CASSDRDRGLYEQYF; DNA: TGTGCCAGCAGTGATAGGGACAGGGGGCTGTACGAGCAGTACTTC
J: TRBJ1-5; size: .; D: TRBD1; V: TRBV5-6; CDR3: CASSLSLGQRDYNQPQHF; DNA: TGTGCCAGCAGCTTGTCGTTGGGACAGAGGGATTACAATCAGCCCCAGCATTTT
J: TRBJ2-1; size: once; D: .; V: TRBV11-2; CDR3: CASSYGEQFF; DNA: TGTGCCAGCAGCTACGGTGAGCAGTTCTTC
J: TRBJ2-2; size: .; D: TRBD1; V: TRBV6-1; CDR3: CASSLGQGNTGELFF; DNA: TGTGCCAGCAGCCTTGGACAGGGCAACACCGGGGAGCTGTTTTTT
J: TRBJ2-5; size: .; D: .; V: TRBV5-5; CDR3: CASSSAGTPAVRTQYF; DNA: TGTGCCAGCAGCAGCGCCGGGACACCGGCCGTCAGAACCCAGTACTTC
J: TRBJ2-7; size: once; D: .; V: TRBV2; CDR3: CASSEGGVLGSGGEQYF; DNA: TGTGCCAGCAGTGAAGGGGGGGTATTGGGATCCGGTGGCGAGCAGTACTTC
J: TRBJ2-2; size: .; D: .; V: TRBV18; CDR3: CASSPPLQGTGELFF; DNA: TGTGCCAGCTCACCACCGCTACAGGGCACCGGGGAGCTGTTTTTT
J: TRBJ2-3; size: once; D: TRBD2; V: TRBV4-1; CDR3: CASSLSGGRPKDTQYF; DNA: TGCGCCAGCAGCCTAAGCGGGGGTAGACCTAAAGATACGCAGTATTTT
J: TRBJ2-1; size: .; D: TRBD2; V: TRBV6-1; CDR3: CASSTSSGGLYEQFF; DNA: TGTGCCAGCAGTACCTCTAGCGGGGGGCTATATGAGCAGTTCTTC
J: TRBJ1-6; size: .; D: .; V: TRBV5-5; CDR3: CASSFRVDYNSPLHF; DNA: TGTGCCAGCAGCTTCAGGGTGGACTATAATTCACCCCTCCACTTT
J: TRBJ2-2; size: .; D: TRBD2; V: TRBV9; CDR3: CASSVALAEKWNTGELFF; DNA: TGTGCCAGCAGCGTAGCTCTAGCGGAGAAATGGAACACCGGGGAGCTGTTTTTT
J: TRBJ1-4; size: .; D: .; V: TRBV5-1; CDR3: CASSLSSEKLFF; DNA: TGCGCCAGCAGCTTATCCAGTGAAAAACTGTTTTTT
J: TRBJ1-1; size: .; D: .; V: TRBV5-1; CDR3: CASSFPSRGVSEAFF; DNA: TGCGCCAGCAGCTTTCCGTCCAGGGGAGTTAGTGAAGCTTTCTTT
J: TRBJ1-1; size: .; D: TRBD1; V: TRBV6-5; CDR3: CASSYGTGEAFF; DNA: TGTGCCAGCAGTTACGGGACAGGTGAAGCTTTCTTT
J: TRBJ2-1; size: .; D: .; V: TRBV28; CDR3: CASSFLSGQNNEQFF; DNA: TGTGCCAGCAGTTTTCTCTCCGGACAGAACAATGAGCAGTTCTTC
J: TRBJ1-5; size: .; D: .; V: TRBV2; CDR3: CASSEGRGEVHQPQHF; DNA: TGTGCCAGCAGTGAGGGGCGGGGGGAGGTACATCAGCCCCAGCATTTT
J: TRBJ2-7; size: .; D: TRBD1; V: TRBV4-1; CDR3: CASSQEGTGIRGQYF; DNA: TGCGCCAGCAGCCAAGAAGGGACAGGGATACGAGGCCAGTACTTC
J: TRBJ2-3; size: once; D: .; V: TRBV7-3; CDR3: CASSLSPFTDTQYF; DNA: TGTGCCAGCAGCTTAAGTCCCTTCACAGATACGCAGTATTTT
J: TRBJ1-1; size: few; D: .; V: TRBV29-1; CDR3: CSARRGGENTEAFF; DNA: TGCAGCGCCCGGCGGGGGGGCGAGAACACTGAAGCTTTCTTT
J: TRBJ1-1; size: .; D: .; V: TRBV15; CDR3: CATSRDPGDTEAFF; DNA: TGTGCCACCAGCAGAGATCCGGGGGACACTGAAGCTTTCTTT
J: TRBJ1-2; size: .; D: TRBD1; V: TRBV6-1; CDR3: CASRRLQGNYGYTF; DNA: TGTGCCAGCAGGAGGCTACAGGGGAACTATGGCTACACCTTC
J: TRBJ2-2; size: .; D: TRBD1; V: TRBV11-2; CDR3: CASSLDPVGGPYRNTGELFF; DNA: TGTGCCAGCAGCTTAGATCCGGTAGGGGGCCCGTACAGGAACACCGGGGAGCTGTTTTTT
J: TRBJ1-6; size: .; D: .; V: TRBV5-1; CDR3: CASSNQQIRNSPLHF; DNA: TGCGCCAGCAGCAACCAACAGATAAGGAATTCACCCCTCCACTTT
J: TRBJ1-5; size: .; D: TRBD1; V: TRBV2; CDR3: CASSGTGVDEQPQHF; DNA: TGTGCCAGCAGTGGGACAGGGGTCGATGAACAGCCCCAGCATTTT
J: TRBJ2-7; size: .; D: TRBD2; V: TRBV2; CDR3: CATRLGREGEQYF; DNA: TGTGCCACCCGCCTGGGGAGGGAGGGAGAGCAGTACTTC
J: TRBJ2-1; size: .; D: TRBD2; V: TRBV18; CDR3: CASSPNAERGTEQFF; DNA: TGTGCCAGCTCACCAAATGCCGAGCGGGGGACCGAGCAGTTCTTC
J: TRBJ2-2; size: .; D: TRBD1; V: TRBV7-9; CDR3: CASSSQLRTGGWTGELFF; DNA: TGTGCCAGCAGCTCCCAACTTAGGACAGGGGGCTGGACCGGGGAGCTGTTTTTT
J: TRBJ2-1; size: .; D: .; V: TRBV2; CDR3: CASSDMGALSYNEQFF; DNA: TGTGCCAGCAGTGACATGGGGGCTCTCTCCTACAATGAGCAGTTCTTC
J: TRBJ1-1; size: .; D: TRBD1; V: TRBV5-1; CDR3: CASSLGPTGSTEAFF; DNA: TGCGCCAGCAGCTTGGGCCCGACAGGGTCCACTGAAGCTTTCTTT
J: TRBJ2-7; size: .; D: TRBD1; V: TRBV15; CDR3: CATSPGTAAYEQYF; DNA: TGTGCCACCAGCCCCGGGACAGCAGCATACGAGCAGTACTTC
J: TRBJ2-1; size: .; D: TRBD2; V: TRBV6-1; CDR3: CASSVTSGRLDEQFF; DNA: TGTGCCAGCAGTGTCACTAGCGGGAGGCTCGATGAGCAGTTCTTC
J: TRBJ2-7; size: .; D: .; V: TRBV25-1; CDR3: CASSEYYEQYF; DNA: TGTGCCAGCAGTGAGTACTACGAGCAGTACTTC
J: TRBJ1-2; size: .; D: .; V: TRBV30; CDR3: CAWSKPGDLYGYTF; DNA: TGTGCCTGGAGTAAGCCAGGGGACCTCTATGGCTACACCTTC
J: TRBJ1-3; size: .; D: .; V: TRBV30; CDR3: CAWTRDGLSGNTIYF; DNA: TGTGCCTGGACTAGGGACGGACTATCTGGAAACACCATATATTTT
J: TRBJ1-1; size: .; D: TRBD1; V: TRBV5-1; CDR3: CASRVGDRHTEAFF; DNA: TGCGCCAGCAGGGTAGGGGACAGACACACTGAAGCTTTCTTT
J: TRBJ1-2; size: .; D: .; V: TRBV7-9; CDR3: CASSLGGPRVSGYTF; DNA: TGTGCCAGCAGCCTAGGAGGGCCGCGAGTGAGCGGCTACACCTTC
J: TRBJ2-7; size: .; D: .; V: TRBV19; CDR3: CASSSNYEQYF; DNA: TGTGCCAGTAGTTCCAACTACGAGCAGTACTTC
J: TRBJ2-3; size: .; D: TRBD2; V: TRBV30; CDR3: CAWSLISGGASDTQYF; DNA: TGTGCCTGGAGTTTAATTAGCGGGGGGGCATCAGATACGCAGTATTTT
J: TRBJ2-2; size: .; D: .; V: TRBV10-2; CDR3: CAIRGAELTGELFF; DNA: TGCGCCATCCGGGGGGCGGAGTTGACCGGGGAGCTGTTTTTT
J: TRBJ1-1; size: .; D: TRBD1; V: TRBV28; CDR3: CASSLLGQGVNTEAFF; DNA: TGTGCCAGCAGTTTACTGGGACAGGGGGTGAACACTGAAGCTTTCTTT
J: TRBJ1-3; size: .; D: TRBD1; V: TRBV30; CDR3: CAWRGQFHRNTIYF; DNA: TGTGCCTGGAGGGGACAGTTTCATAGAAACACCATATATTTT
J: TRBJ1-1; size: .; D: .; V: TRBV5-1; CDR3: CASSLQPVGGRTEAFF; DNA: TGCGCCAGCAGCTTGCAACCCGTCGGGGGAAGGACTGAAGCTTTCTTT
J: TRBJ2-1; size: .; D: .; V: TRBV29-1; CDR3: CSVEAGGNEQFF; DNA: TGCAGCGTTGAAGCAGGAGGCAATGAGCAGTTCTTC
J: TRBJ2-7; size: .; D: .; V: TRBV11-2; CDR3: CASSFRAEPGYEQYF; DNA: TGTGCCAGCAGCTTTAGAGCGGAGCCGGGATACGAGCAGTACTTC
J: TRBJ1-5; size: .; D: .; V: TRBV28; CDR3: CASSPTGNQPQHF; DNA: TGTGCCAGCAGCCCTACAGGGAATCAGCCCCAGCATTTT
J: TRBJ2-6; size: .; D: .; V: TRBV29-1; CDR3: CSVDSYVGANVLTF; DNA: TGCAGCGTTGATAGTTACGTAGGGGCCAACGTCCTGACTTTC
J: TRBJ1-2; size: .; D: TRBD1; V: TRBV18; CDR3: CASSPTGQLYYGYTF; DNA: TGTGCCAGCTCACCAACGGGACAGCTTTACTATGGCTACACCTTC
J: TRBJ2-2; size: .; D: TRBD2; V: TRBV9; CDR3: CASSVEREYTGELFF; DNA: TGTGCCAGCAGCGTAGAGCGGGAATACACCGGGGAGCTGTTTTTT
J: TRBJ2-1; size: .; D: TRBD1; V: TRBV15; CDR3: CATSRDYQGANEQFF; DNA: TGTGCCACCAGCAGAGATTACCAGGGGGCGAATGAGCAGTTCTTC
J: TRBJ1-4; size: .; D: .; V: TRBV7-2; CDR3: CASSLAATGRGEKLFF; DNA: TGTGCCAGCAGCTTAGCGGCCACAGGGAGGGGGGAAAAACTGTTTTTT
J: TRBJ1-4; size: .; D: .; V: TRBV5-1; CDR3: CASSAGPVGGLRVATNEKLFF; DNA: TGCGCCAGCAGCGCGGGTCCGGTAGGAGGGTTGCGGGTTGCAACTAATGAAAAACTGTTTTTT
J: TRBJ1-1; size: .; D: .; V: TRBV4-1; CDR3: CASSHPPGEGANTEAFF; DNA: TGCGCCAGCAGCCACCCCCCCGGCGAGGGCGCGAACACTGAAGCTTTCTTT